The entry that follows covers one T cell receptor (beta chain) sequence. What antigen it recognizes has not been identified. Base qualities are missing; no much larger clone stands one base away. The CDR1 and CDR2 encoded by the germline V gene are MNHNS and SASEGT. The CDR3 holds 14 amino acids from the cysteine to the phenylalanine. Only the CDR3 portion is preserved as DNA: 42 bases, with reading frame beginning at the first base. V is clipped by 2 bases and J by 1 base, and the sequence between their germline boundaries is 6 bases long. Using the deep immunoSEQ assay, multiplex PCR amplified TCR CDR3 regions from genomic DNA. For each cell subset, the extracted genomic DNA was distributed evenly across all wells of several immunoSEQ 96-well plates, and each plate served as one replicate. For sorted subsets, each replicate PCR was loaded with 200 ng genomic DNA, equivalent to 30,000 or so T cell genomes. The purified libraries were quantified using a Qubit 3.0 fluorometer, sized with a Bioanalyzer 2100, and then quantified again using the KAPA Library Quantification kit. Each immunoSEQ 96-well plate was sequenced on its own single-read 150-cycle Illumina NextSeq 550 flow cell. In the paper's pipeline: Because the immunoSEQ output held only junctional sequences and lacked quality scores, the filtering could not match the filtering applied to full-length reads. Sequences were annotated with PyIR, a Python wrapper for IgBLAST v1.9, using IMGT germline references to assign V/J genes and CDR3. Reads were filtered out if the reads had weak V/J assignments (E-value above 1e-6), no CDR3, stop codons, out-of-frame junctions, or ambiguous translated residues. V3J clonotypes were defined as sequences sharing an identical inferred V gene, J gene, and CDR3 amino acid sequence. Percentage overlap between repertoires was computed as shared unique clonotypes divided by the size of the smaller repertoire. Richness of each repertoire was evaluated using RTK rarefaction, the Chao1 estimator, and Recon v2.1 estimates of unobserved clonotypes. Generation probabilities for all TCRbeta clonotypes obtained by the gDNA method from several donors were computed using OLGA. Entries here come from immuneACCESS through TCRdb and include only in-frame sequences with V and J called. Some clones fail to appear in such tables; in the studies checked, an unresolved V gene covers under half of the shortfall, and the cause of the remainder is unknown. V, J and clone size are taken as reported in that table, and D and trimming were inferred from the DNA itself. Within this sample are 1.5 million to 1.9 million clones, with 95% to 99% of them counted one time only. The ten largest clones represent roughly 0.45% of the sample.

The record originates from a study of shared clonotypes between healthy human individuals (dated by TCRdb to about 2020). About the investigation overall: Two women and three men aged 18 to 49 years were included in the cohort. Libraries were prepared and TCR repertoires were sequenced by different laboratories using diverse techniques, in order to increase sequencing depth and limit assay-specific biases. The study deeply sequenced blood TCR repertoires of roughly five healthy adults to estimate repertoire size and the extent of clonotype sharing between individuals. Each donor's leukapheresis produced roughly between roughly 0.85 and 9 billion PBMCs. For each donor, three plates each were used for CD4 naive and CD4 memory, two plates were used for CD8 naive, and one plate was used for CD8 memory. Points the paper makes about the study in general: Compared with non-shared clonotypes, the clonotypes found in all four sorted-subset donors had higher generation probabilities. The small number of donors limited the genetic and exposure-history diversity represented. Sampling was limited to blood, and TCR repertoires in tissue likely differ from TCR repertoires in blood. About 5% of naive CD4, around 4% of naive CD8, approximately 2% of memory CD4, and approximately 0.39% of memory CD8 clonotypes were shared across several donors. Pairwise subsampling indicated that sequencing depth was expected to affect the degree of clonotype sharing among donors. Incomplete sequencing was indicated by rarefaction of sorted-subset datasets, despite the large sequencing depth. Naive subsets generally had larger estimated clonotype richness than memory subsets.

The donors were healthy, HIV-negative adults with no recently reported acute infections or vaccinations. Only Caucasian adults living in Nashville, Tennessee, USA were represented among the donors. CD4+ T cells were enriched through magnetic negative selection, after which naive cells were positively selected on CD45RA and the remaining negative fraction served as the memory subset. Blood was collected by leukapheresis, and PBMCs were isolated by Ficoll-Histopaque density gradient centrifugation and then cryopreserved in liquid nitrogen vapor phase. Purity and quantity of every magnetically sorted T cell population were checked by analytical flow cytometry. Each sorted fraction had its genomic DNA isolated and then quantified by UV absorbance on a Nanodrop 2000c.

Rearrangement joined TRBV6-1 to TRBJ1-5; the D gene remains uncertain. Sequencing input: naive CD4+ T cells sorted from blood. Sample cell subset or site, as interpreted from the label and publication: CD45RA+ positively selected. The sequence derives from a man aged 30 to 39 in good health. The CDR3 corresponds to CASSENMSNQPQHF. The nucleotide sequence reads as follows: TGTGCCAGCAGTGAAAATATGAGCAATCAGCCCCAGCATTTT.